This paragraph covers one TCR beta chain sequence. Its antigen is not yet known. Within one base of it there is no much larger clone, and no base qualities were kept. The cohort was made up of roughly 670 healthy bone marrow donors. At the time of sampling, every cohort member was nominally healthy, though immune exposures that went unrecorded were likely present. The donor was CMV seropositive and was included in the group of some 290 seropositive cohort members. Every donor gave a peripheral blood sample, and the peripheral blood mononuclear cells from that sample were used for TCR beta sequencing. The Qiagen DNeasy Blood Extraction Kit was used to extract genomic DNA from the blood cell samples. The data stem from a study of cytomegalovirus exposure and HLA in healthy donors (dated by TCRdb to the late 2010s). Regarding the study in general: In an earlier analysis of approximately 500 of the donors, 250 to 300 Gb of sequence data and 90 million to 120 million unique TCR beta sequences from 180 million or so T cells were reported. The study aimed to test whether signatures of past pathogen exposure could be identified by cataloging public T cell receptors. To study patterns of TCR occurrence, a later analysis re-analyzed previously published TCR beta repertoires from hundreds of donors and added high-resolution HLA genotyping. An early release covering 550 to 650 HLA-typed donors comprised roughly 300 gigabases of sequencing data and around 80 million unique TCR sequences. Class I and class II HLA loci were covered by the typing at four-digit resolution. The study profiled the T cell repertoires of about 640 subjects by immunosequencing and related them to cytomegalovirus serostatus. Donor age, sex, ethnicity and CMV serostatus were compiled together with the repertoire data. Rather than drawing on any new phenotypic data, the later analysis identified candidate immune exposures from TCR beta sequences and the way those sequences occurred across donors. High-throughput TCR immunosequencing, statistical association of individual TCRs with disease status, and machine learning were combined to predict cytomegalovirus infection status. On average, roughly 240,000 unique TCR beta nucleotide sequences were sequenced per donor among a few hundred genotyped donors of the cohort, with around 19% of those sequences being non-productive. Several DR-DQ haplotypes were handled as single units for association and clustering because linkage in the cohort was strong. Genome-wide SNP genotypes for about 60% of the roughly 670 donors were used in a later genetic analysis, which treated that subset as a discovery cohort. The number of donors typed differed by locus, with roughly 620-630 for A, B, C, DRB1 and DQB1, 522 for DQA1, 600 to 610 for DPA1, and 450 to 480 for DPB1. Every discovery cohort repertoire had been produced on one sequencing platform. Among the 398 genotyped donors, around 81% belonged to the genetic ancestry cluster associated with self-reported Caucasian donors. A separate validation cohort of approximately 120 different subjects was used in addition to the roughly 640-subject first cohort. To decide whether each TCR beta V gene segment behaved as functional or pseudogenic, an earlier analysis of some 540 of the donors relied on high-throughput TCR beta sequencing. The research as a whole found: In the study, roughly 160 TCR beta chains were listed as associated with cytomegalovirus. Cytomegalovirus status was reported to be diagnosed by the classifier with high specificity and sensitivity in both the original and validation cohorts. CMV serostatus was the only immune exposure information available for the cohort. A cluster of highly shared sequence variants was judged likely to be a technical artifact of the sequencing pipeline. According to a later analysis, TCR association rates differed among HLA loci, with DRB1 alleles showing the most associated TCRs and HLA-C alleles showing the fewest. When HLA alleles, especially DR and DQ, strongly co-occurred, TCR associations were difficult to assign to individual alleles. It was suggested by the authors that the approach could potentially be generalized to other disease states and immunological phenotypes. In vitro tests confirmed that three of the cytomegalovirus-associated TCR beta chains recognize cytomegalovirus antigens. A later analysis reported that several top co-occurrence clusters appeared linked to parvovirus B19, influenza, CMV and Epstein-Barr virus. Correlated functional status among segregating V segments might reflect linkage disequilibrium, but an unknown experimental factor could not be ruled out. Most TCR sequences were observed very rarely across donors, whereas some public TCRs were present in many individuals. Because some donors lacked HLA typing at each locus, the association tests relied only on the typed subset. Only TCR beta chains were sequenced in this cohort, and the absence of alpha or paired-chain data limited detectable features. A later analysis associated 15,000 to 20,000 TCR beta sequences with specific HLA alleles at a false discovery rate of 0.05. A further reported finding was that TCR beta sequences accurately predicted the HLA-A and HLA-B alleles for most subjects in the first cohort. In an earlier analysis of around 600 of the donors, most TCR beta V segments appeared in productive rearrangements about 87% or about 30% of the time, broadly matching IMGT annotations. In a later analysis, most CMV-associated TCR beta chains were found to appear HLA-restricted, with HLA associations seemingly driven largely by CMV exposure. Compared with the 666-donor mean, donors in an Asian-associated ancestry cluster had fewer N-insertions in productive TCRs, according to a later genetic analysis. In a later analysis, HLA-associated TCR beta chains were found to be more clonally expanded and to have lower generation probabilities than equally common non-associated chains. Because counts were too low, 15 to 20 rarely observed V segments, including chromosome 9 orphons, were excluded from the earlier analysis of roughly 580 of the donors. V-gene and J-gene trimming of TCR beta chains was associated with a missense DCLRE1C variant in a later genetic analysis, and the association was replicated in an independent cohort. Roughly uniform sequencing depth across donors was assumed in presence/absence analyses, although this assumption may not hold.

The library came from the immunoSEQ multiplex PCR assay. The multiplex PCR relied on a mix of 60 forward primers for TCR Vbeta segments and 13 reverse primers for TCR Jbeta segments. Amplification of the CDR3 region of rearranged TCR beta genes was performed with a multiplex PCR assay on genomic DNA. Amplified TCR beta libraries were sequenced as 87-base-pair reads on the Illumina HiSeq System. The authors' pipeline ran thus. A later analysis tallied approximately 87 million unique TCR beta chains across the 666 repertoires, and around 12 million of those chains were shared by two or more donors. Raw reads were error-corrected and collapsed into unique sequences by a nearest-neighbor algorithm in which closely related sequences were merged to remove PCR and sequencing errors. CDR3 sequences were aligned to IMGT reference sequences to assign V, D and J gene segments. Each retained sequence needed at least a six-nucleotide match to both a V gene segment and a J gene segment. Rearrangements were called productive when the CDR3 lacked stop codons and stayed in frame with V and J; all others were non-productive. CDR3 was defined according to IMGT convention as the region running from the second conserved V-encoded cysteine to the conserved J-encoded phenylalanine. The earlier analysis of some 540 of the donors excluded any sequence lacking an unambiguous match to a single V gene segment. In an earlier analysis of several hundred of the donors, V segments were called functional above 56.7% productive rearrangements and were called segregating when the between-donor standard deviation exceeded 5%. To diagnose cytomegalovirus status from the catalog of TCR beta chain sequences, a statistical classification framework was built. V and J gene assignment, in a later analysis, came from comparing TCR nucleotide sequences with IMGT/GENE-DB human TR gene sequences. A later analysis assigned CDR3 sequences and most-parsimonious VDJ recombination scenarios with the TCRdist pipeline. A later analysis defined each TCR beta chain by its CDR3 amino acid sequence plus V-gene family, and excluded reads lacking a unique V-gene family. In a later analysis, 450 to 600 highly shared, low-generation-probability nucleotide sequences were removed to address suspected cross-contamination and a sequencing artifact. In a later analysis, a clonal expansion index was calculated for each public chain from normalized within-repertoire ranks of inferred template counts. In a later analysis, generation probabilities were computed using a VDJ recombination model fitted to out-of-frame rearrangements, and the results were checked against IGoR. In a later analysis, hypergeometric tests were used to score TCR-TCR, TCR-HLA and TCR-CMV co-occurrence, with a repertoire-size bias correction applied to TCR pairs. To estimate false discovery rates, a later analysis permuted the HLA or CMV assignments 20 times. In a later analysis, co-occurring TCRs were grouped using DBSCAN, and TCRdist sequence similarity was added for clustering within HLA-allele-positive subsets. Co-occurrence clustering excluded repertoires with fewer than 30,000 or more than 120,000 public chains, plus five with anomalous nucleotide sharing. The immuneACCESS repertoire file appears here via TCRdb, limited to in-frame rearrangements. These files lack a portion of the clones; in checked studies, under half of the deficit traces to unresolved V genes, and the cause of the others is not known. That table supplies the V and J calls and clone size; D and trimming were determined from the DNA. For this sample the table gives about 140,000 clones, of which just under 85% were detected only once. The top ten constitute 1.2% to 1.5% of the sample.

This clonotype was sampled from a man under 40 in good health and CMV-seropositive. Sample: PBMCs.

DNA sequence: TGTGCCAGCAGTCCTACCGGACAGCCCTACGAGCAGTACTTC. This gives the protein CASSPTGQPYEQYF. The rearrangement combines TRBV28 with TRBJ2-7; the D gene is possibly TRBD1, with 6 bases matching. The germline V gene provides CDR1 MDHEN and CDR2 SYDVKM. Its CDR3 holds 14 amino acids, cysteine through phenylalanine. Just the 42-base CDR3 DNA is kept, in frame starting at base 1. V loses 5 bases of germline sequence and J loses 2 bases, and the interval between the two ends is 13 bases.